Sequencing of this T cell receptor (beta chain) was carried out in a study of Ad26.COV2.S vaccination and SARS-CoV-2 variants. The wider study: Ad26.COV2.S, an intramuscular injection, was given once or twice 56 days apart.

Documented treatment: 15 to 20 received Ad26.COV2.S at low or high dose, single or two shots; roughly 5 received placebo; per-sample allocation not given. The investigators took samples on day 63 after the first vaccine or placebo injection. The vaccine delivered Wuhan-strain SARS-CoV-2 spike through an Ad26 vector. The assay was immunoSEQ multiplex PCR, and TCRdb's table has in-frame clones only and misses some. The repertoire has a few hundred thousand clones, about 92% of them found once; the top ten carry around 1.8%. CDR3 size: 17 residues. The junction had 12 bases not matched to a gene; V was cut back by 6 bases and J by 1 base. Germline CDR1 is KGHSH and CDR2 is LQKENI.

V gene TRBV18 combines with J gene TRBJ1-5; TRBD1 agrees at 7 bases. This material consisted of peripheral blood, taken in a trial of Ad26.COV2.S vaccine versus placebo. The source is a person aged 18-60 years who received the Ad26.COV2.S COVID-19 vaccine or a placebo. The CDR3 sequence: CASSLVTGVGSNQPQHF. In DNA, the CDR3 is TGTGCCAGCTCCCTTGTTACAGGGGTGGGGAGCAATCAGCCCCAGCATTTT.